What follows describes a single T cell receptor beta chain. The clone's antigen remains unknown. Base qualities are missing; no much larger clone stands one base away. This sample was taken from a study of blood T cell repertoires in COVID-19 (dated by TCRdb to the early 2020s). With regard to the full study: Samples from collaborators originated in the United States, Italy and Spain and spanned both the acute and convalescent phases of COVID-19. The material from the prospective study consisted of cDNA or gDNA derived from T cells, B-cell-depleted T cells, or PBMCs. Subjects who had been exposed to COVID-19, were actively infected with it, or had recovered from it provided the deeply sampled blood TCRbeta repertoires that made up the dataset. A freely available public database, intended as a resource for researchers studying the immune response to SARS-CoV-2, is where the repertoires were released. The samples were drawn from two sources: the first 160 participants of the ongoing ImmuneRACE study, and 1,254 subjects contributed by 6 global collaborators. Nearly every sample came with metadata listing a de-identified subject ID, COVID-19 status, age in years and sex. HLA class I and class II types, where available, came from metadata supplied by the sample provider rather than from assay-based typing.

Study-wide findings and limitations: How much clinical and demographic metadata was included differed by source and by participant, and the metadata was provided uncurated.

The immunoSEQ Assay, a bias-controlled multiplex PCR, was used to amplify TCRbeta CDR3 regions from genomic DNA. As for how the authors treated the data: Within the assay, amplification of reference gene primers was used to estimate how many nucleated cells each sample contained. To quantify the absolute abundance of each unique TCRbeta CDR3 rearrangement, sequence reads were collapsed and filtered. For each sample, productive Simpson clonality was calculated as the square root of Simpson's diversity index over productive rearrangements. TCRdb retrieved this table from immuneACCESS and kept in-frame rearrangements only. Not all clones are present; in checked studies, unresolved V genes account for under half, and no reason is known for the remainder. V, J and clone size are taken as reported in that table, and D and trimming were inferred from the DNA itself. The sample contains 150,000 to 200,000 clones, over 70% of them found a single time. Approximately 4% of the sample is taken by the ten largest.

Ends trimmed: V by 7 bases, J by 7 bases; bases unmatched to a gene: 7. The germline V gene (reference sequence) specifies LNHDA as CDR1 and SQIVND as CDR2. Including cysteine and phenylalanine, the CDR3 has 13 amino acids. The CDR3 DNA has 39 bases and is translated from base 1. Participants in the prospective study were enrolled through a virtual design, were aged about 18 to 100 years, and lived in 24 United States geographic areas. Cohort assignment in the prospective study relied on participant-reported clinical history from a screening survey and a study questionnaire. In the prospective study, mobile phlebotomists collected whole blood, serum and a nasopharyngeal or oropharyngeal swab from each participant. Over a roughly 2-month period, participants in the prospective study had the option of providing additional blood draws and questionnaires. Before DNA extraction, prospective study blood samples were shipped either frozen or at room temperature.

The sequence came from a woman between 50 and 59 years old in a cohort exposed to, infected with or recovered from COVID-19 (not recorded which). Specimen: PBMCs or T cells enriched from blood (not recorded which). This receptor chain uses TRBV19 and TRBJ2-1, with 7 bases in between that match TRBD1. The nucleotide sequence is given as TGTGCCAGTACCACGACAGGGTGGAATGAGCAGTTCTTC. Translated, it gives CASTTTGWNEQFF.